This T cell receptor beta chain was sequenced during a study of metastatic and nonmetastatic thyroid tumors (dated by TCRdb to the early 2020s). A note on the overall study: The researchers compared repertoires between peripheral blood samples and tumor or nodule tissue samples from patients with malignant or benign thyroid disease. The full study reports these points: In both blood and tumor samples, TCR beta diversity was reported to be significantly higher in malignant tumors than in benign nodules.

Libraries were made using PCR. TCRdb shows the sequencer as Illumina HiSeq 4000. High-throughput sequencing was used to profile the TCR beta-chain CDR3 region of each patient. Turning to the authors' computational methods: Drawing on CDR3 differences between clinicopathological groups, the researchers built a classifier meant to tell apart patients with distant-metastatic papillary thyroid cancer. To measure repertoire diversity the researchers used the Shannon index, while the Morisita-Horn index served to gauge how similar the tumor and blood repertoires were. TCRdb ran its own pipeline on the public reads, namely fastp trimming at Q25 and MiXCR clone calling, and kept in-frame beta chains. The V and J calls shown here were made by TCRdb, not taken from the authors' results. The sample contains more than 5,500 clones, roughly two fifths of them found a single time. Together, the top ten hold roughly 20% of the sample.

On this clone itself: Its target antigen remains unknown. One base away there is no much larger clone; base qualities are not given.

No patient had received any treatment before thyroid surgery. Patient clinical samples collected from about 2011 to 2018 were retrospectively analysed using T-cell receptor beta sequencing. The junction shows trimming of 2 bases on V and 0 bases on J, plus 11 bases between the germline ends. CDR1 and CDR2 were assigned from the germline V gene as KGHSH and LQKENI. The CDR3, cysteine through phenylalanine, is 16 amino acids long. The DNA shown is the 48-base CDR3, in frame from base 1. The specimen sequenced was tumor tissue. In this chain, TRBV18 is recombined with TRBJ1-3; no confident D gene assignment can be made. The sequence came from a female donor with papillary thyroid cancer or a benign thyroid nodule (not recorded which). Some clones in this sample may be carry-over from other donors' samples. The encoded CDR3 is CASSPATVDSGNTIYF. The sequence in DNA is TGTGCCAGCTCACCAGCGACGGTCGACTCTGGAAACACCATATATTTT.